These 27 T cell receptor beta chains were all obtained from the same sample, sequenced in a study of CD8 T cells in ankylosing spondylitis (dated by TCRdb to about 2017). Library method: 5' RACE. TCRdb records Illumina HiSeq 2500 as the sequencer. TCRdb ran its own pipeline on the public reads, namely fastp trimming at Q25 and MiXCR clone calling, and kept in-frame beta chains. Here each entry gathers all rows of one CDR3 protein and keeps the most common genes and DNA. This sample lists 50,000 to 75,000 distinct CDR3 sequences; roughly 6.2% were detected once. Approximately 5% of the sample is in the top ten clones. Sample: synovial fluid, either unsorted or a sorted T cell fraction (not recorded which). These receptors all stem from a male donor with ankylosing spondylitis.

This clonotype has ten or more counts. The CDR3 spells CATSRDGGTTYEQYF. Written as DNA, the CDR3 is TGTGCCACCAGCAGAGATGGCGGGACCACCTACGAGCAGTACTTC. The chain links TRBV15 to TRBJ2-7; possible D gene TRBD2, 6 bases. Germline V gene sequence: CDR1 LNHNV, CDR2 YYDKDF (reference sequence). The CDR3 covers 15 residues. Trimming removed 0 bases at V and 2 bases at J, with 11 bases between.

V gene TRBV5-1 combines with J gene TRBJ2-7; D perhaps matches TRBD2 (6 bases). There are 17 residues in the CDR3. V lost 4 bases, J lost 6 bases, and 26 bases lay in between. Germline V gene lookup returns CDR1 SGHRS and CDR2 YFSETQ. CDR3 bases: TGCGCCAGCAGCGAGATTGCCGGGGCGGGACCCTTTGGCGAGCAGTACTTC. Its protein product is CASSEIAGAGPFGEQYF.

By share, this clonotype counts as medium-sized. V and J are TRBV25-1 and TRBJ2-7; TRBD2 aligns across 7 bases. Germline V lookup: CDR1 MGHDK, CDR2 SYGVNS. This CDR3 is built from 13 residues. V lost 8 bases, J lost 5 bases, and 9 bases stayed unmatched. The CDR3 spells CASAIQGRDEQYF. The CDR3 bases are TGTGCCAGCGCCATCCAAGGGAGGGACGAGCAGTACTTC.

This clonotype was counted many times. CDR3 loop: CASSFFSGIRDEQFF. In DNA form, the CDR3 reads TGTGCCAGCAGCTTCTTTTCAGGGATACGGGATGAGCAGTTCTTC. The V and J genes are TRBV11-1 and TRBJ2-1; maybe TRBD1 (5 bases). The ends were cut back, 3 bases at V and 8 bases at J, with 17 bases in the middle. The germline gives CDR1 SGHAT, CDR2 FQDESV (reference sequence). The length of the CDR3 is 15 residues.

This clonotype was detected ten times or more. The rearrangement uses TRBV2 and TRBJ1-3, with 7 nucleotides matching TRBD1. Germline V lookup: CDR1 SNHLY, CDR2 FYNNEI. Losses at the gene ends were 6 bases for V and 0 bases for J; bases not matched to a gene: 8. This CDR3 spans 16 amino acids. The DNA of the CDR3 is TGTGCCAGCAGGTACCAGGGGGTCGGCTCTGGAAACACCATATATTTT. It yields the protein CASRYQGVGSGNTIYF.

By its share, this clonotype is medium-sized (0.01 to 0.1%). The chain has TRBV5-6 and TRBJ2-2; 8 bases align to TRBD1. V gave up 5 bases and J gave up 0 bases; unmatched junction bases: 3. This CDR3 has 15 amino acids. Germline V gene sequence: CDR1 SGHDT, CDR2 YYEEEE. For the CDR3, the DNA is TGTGCCAGCAGGTCGACAGGGGCGAACACCGGGGAGCTGTTTTTT. It specifies CASRSTGANTGELFF.

The rearrangement joins TRBV4-2 to TRBJ2-3; TRBD2 matches 7 bases. The V segment lost 0 bases and the J segment 4 bases; nucleotides outside the gene matches: 7. Germline CDR1 reads LGHNA; CDR2 reads YNFKEQ. The CDR3 totals 16 residues. CDR3 sequence reads: CASSQDSPAGSDTQYF. Here the CDR3 DNA reads TGTGCCAGCAGCCAAGATAGCCCAGCGGGATCAGATACGCAGTATTTT.

There are a few counts of this clonotype. The chain employs TRBV7-8 and TRBJ2-3; 11 positions match TRBD2. Germline lookup yields CDR1 SGHVS and CDR2 FQNEAQ. V lost 5 bases to trimming and J lost 0 bases; unmatched junction nucleotides: 13. CDR3 size: 19 residues. The CDR3 protein is CASSLRQGIAGGSTDTQYF. The CDR3 DNA follows: TGTGCCAGCAGCCTTAGACAGGGAATAGCGGGAGGGAGCACAGATACGCAGTATTTT.

This clonotype was seen more than once but under ten times. The chain is built from TRBV6-5 and TRBJ2-5; 8 positions agree with TRBD1. CDR1 MNHEY and CDR2 SVGAGI come from the germline V gene. Unmatched junction bases numbered 5, after V lost 3 bases and J lost 5 bases. The CDR3 is made up of 14 amino acids. In DNA, the CDR3 is TGTGCCAGCAGTTATACGACAGGGGTGGAGACCCAGTACTTC. Its translation: CASSYTTGVETQYF.

This clonotype has ten or more counts. This rearrangement joins TRBV4-3 to TRBJ2-7; maybe TRBD1 (6 bases). CDR3 size: 15 residues. The V end was cut by 3 bases, the J end by 3 bases, with 15 bases between. Looked up from germline, CDR1 is LGHNA and CDR2 is YSLEER. The CDR3 nucleotides are TGCGCCAGCAGCCATATGACAGGACGGGGCTACGAGCAGTACTTC. It specifies CASSHMTGRGYEQYF.

V is TRBV5-1 and J is TRBJ1-6; a possible D gene is TRBD1 (6 bases). CDR3 length: 13 residues. Looked up from germline, CDR1 is SGHRS and CDR2 is YFSETQ. The ends were cut back, 5 bases at V and 10 bases at J, with 13 bases in the middle. CDR3 protein: CASRTGSDSPLHF. The CDR3, as DNA: TGCGCCAGCAGGACAGGATCGGACTCACCCCTCCACTTT.

There are many counts of this clonotype. The J gene is TRBJ1-1, the V gene TRBV2; D gene unclear. The CDR3 consists of 13 residues. Germline loops: CDR1 SNHLY, CDR2 FYNNEI. Trimming removed 4 bases from V and 0 bases from J, with 6 bases in between. The CDR3 protein is CASSAYMNTEAFF. The CDR3, as DNA: TGTGCCAGCAGTGCCTACATGAACACTGAAGCTTTCTTT.

The chain recombines TRBV7-2 with TRBJ2-5; TRBD2 aligns across 7 bases. After removal of 2 bases from V and 4 bases from J, the junction contained 7 bases not matched to a gene. Per the germline V gene, CDR1 is SGHTA and CDR2 is FQGNSA. The CDR3 consists of 15 residues. CDR3 DNA sequence: TGTGCCAGCAGCTTAACCGGTGGGGGGGGAGAGACCCAGTACTTC. It is translated as CASSLTGGGGETQYF.

This clonotype was seen at least ten times. The chain is built from TRBV13 and TRBJ1-1, with 7 bases aligning to TRBD1. V dropped 4 bases and J dropped 6; count of bases not matched to a gene: 29. Germline CDR1 and CDR2: PRHDT and FYEKMQ (reference sequence). There are 21 residues in the CDR3. CDR3 loop: CASSSHIRWDARQGRRAEAFF. The CDR3 DNA follows: TGTGCCAGCAGCTCACATATTCGCTGGGACGCGAGACAGGGCCGAAGGGCTGAAGCTTTCTTT.

This clonotype has at least ten counts. The chain recombines TRBV15 with TRBJ2-7; no reliable D call. The CDR3 has 14 amino acids. Germline assignment: CDR1 LNHNV and CDR2 YYDKDF (reference sequence). Trimming pared 0 bases from V and 4 bases from J, leaving 10 bases between. The CDR3 spells CATSREGGTYEQYF. CDR3 nucleotide sequence: TGTGCCACCAGCAGAGAGGGCGGAACATACGAGCAGTACTTC.

This clonotype was seen repeatedly, ten times or more. The chain joins TRBV7-9 to TRBJ1-2; D is possibly TRBD1 (6 bases). V was clipped by 1 base and J by 3 bases, with 9 bases between them. The CDR3 has 14 residues. The V gene's germline CDR1 is SEHNR and CDR2 FQNEAQ (reference sequence). CDR3 DNA sequence: TGTGCCAGCAGCTTAGACAGGGAGTACTATGGCTACACCTTC. This gives the protein CASSLDREYYGYTF. The full variable domain, with the rest looked up from reference TRBV7-9 and TRBJ1-2, is DTGVSQNPRHKITKRGQNVTFRCDPISEHNRLYWYRQTLGQGPEFLTYFQNEAQLEKSRLLSDRFSAERPKGSFSTLEIQRTEQGDSAMYLCASSLDREYYGYTFGSGTRLTVV.

This clonotype was recorded a few times. The chain is built from TRBV7-3 and TRBJ2-1, with no clear D. V was clipped by 5 bases and J by 8 bases, with 10 bases between them. The CDR3 loop spans 12 amino acids. Germline CDR1 SGHTA, CDR2 FQGTGA. Written as DNA, the CDR3 is TGTGCCAGCAGCGCCAACCGGGATGAGCAGTTCTTC. As protein: CASSANRDEQFF.

This clonotype came up many times. This sequence joins TRBV7-2 and TRBJ2-7; 9 bases are a match to TRBD2. After removal of 1 base from V and 3 bases from J, the junction contained 4 bases not matched to a gene. The CDR3 is 15 residues long. Looked up from germline, CDR1 is SGHTA and CDR2 is FQGNSA. The CDR3 coding sequence is TGTGCCAGCAGCTTAGGCGGACTAGCGAACTACGAGCAGTACTTC. Amino acids: CASSLGGLANYEQYF.

V gene TRBV6-2 or TRBV6-3 combines with J gene TRBJ2-7; no clear D. V was trimmed by 6 bases and J by 9 bases, leaving 18 bases between them. The CDR3 covers 13 residues. The germline CDR1 and CDR2 sequences are MNHEY and SVGEGT. CDR3 residues: CASSPRWAVGQYF. The CDR3 DNA sequence: TGTGCCAGCAGCCCCCGGTGGGCGGTGGGGCAGTACTTC.

This clonotype was observed at least ten times. This sequence joins TRBV11-3 and TRBJ2-7, with a tentative D call TRBD1 (6 bases). The CDR3 is 12 residues long. The germline gives CDR1 SGHNT, CDR2 YENEEA. Trimming shortened V by 5 bases and J by 6 bases, and 11 bases separated the two germline ends. CDR3: CASSVTGFEQYF. CDR3 nucleotide sequence: TGTGCCAGCAGCGTAACAGGGTTCGAGCAGTACTTC.

This clonotype has a handful of counts. The V call is TRBV6-5, the J call TRBJ2-5; 10 bases match TRBD1. CDR1 MNHEY and CDR2 SVGAGI come from the germline V gene. With 0 bases clipped from V and 5 bases from J, the junction kept 9 bases outside the gene matches. The CDR3 extends over 17 amino acids. The CDR3 protein is CASSYSIGTGVGETQYF. CDR3 coding DNA: TGTGCCAGCAGTTACTCGATCGGGACAGGGGTAGGGGAGACCCAGTACTTC.

This clonotype was seen many times. This chain connects TRBV7-3 to TRBJ2-1; D unresolved. CDR3 length: 12 amino acids. CDR1 SGHTA and CDR2 FQGTGA come from the germline V gene. V was shortened by 1 base and J by 8 bases, with 6 bases between the two germline ends. The CDR3: CASSLNNHEQFF. The CDR3 DNA reads as TGTGCCAGCAGCTTAAACAACCATGAGCAGTTCTTC.

This clonotype was recorded many times. CDR3 residues: CSATGLAGVMQFF. The CDR3 DNA sequence: TGCAGTGCGACGGGACTAGCGGGAGTAATGCAGTTCTTC. The gene calls are TRBV20-1 and TRBJ2-1; 14 nucleotides line up with TRBD2. Germline V CDR1 and CDR2: DFQATT, SNEGSKA (reference sequence). The CDR3 is 13 amino acids. The trim removed 6 bases at V and 12 bases at J, leaving 7 bases unmatched.

This clonotype is judged medium-sized (0.01 to 0.1%). The V and J genes are TRBV29-1 and TRBJ2-5, with 9 nucleotides matching TRBD2. The CDR3 loop spans 15 amino acids. Unmatched junction bases numbered 6, after V lost 3 bases and J lost 1 base. CDR1 and CDR2 from the germline V gene are SQVTM and ANQGSEA. CDR3 loop: CSVELASGAQETQYF. The CDR3 nucleotides are TGCAGCGTTGAGCTGGCTAGCGGGGCCCAAGAGACCCAGTACTTC.

This clonotype has more than one count but fewer than ten. This chain joins TRBV7-3 and TRBJ2-3, with D uncertain. Germline V gene data show CDR1 as SGHTA and CDR2 as FQGTGA. The CDR3 is made up of 14 amino acids. V gave up 1 base and J gave up 2 bases, with 7 bases separating them. DNA for the CDR3: TGTGCCAGCAGCTTAATCGGCGCCACAGATACGCAGTATTTT. Its protein product is CASSLIGATDTQYF. Looking up the rest from reference TRBV7-3 and TRBJ2-3 gives the full variable domain: GAGVSQTPSNKVTEKGKYVELRCDPISGHTALYWYRQSLGQGPEFLIYFQGTGAADDSGLPNDRFFAVRPEGSVSTLKIQRTERGDSAVYLCASSLIGATDTQYFGPGTRLTVL.

The chain carries TRBV28 and TRBJ2-7, with TRBD2 matching 10 bases. The J segment lost 3 bases and the V segment lost 3 bases, leaving 17 bases of the junction unmatched. CDR1 and CDR2 from the germline V gene are MDHEN and SYDVKM. The CDR3 is 19 residues long. The CDR3 sequence is CASSFAPQVGSGRNYEQYF. The CDR3 DNA sequence: TGTGCCAGCAGTTTTGCCCCACAGGTCGGTAGCGGGAGGAACTACGAGCAGTACTTC.

This clonotype was counted many times. The chain has TRBV11-2 and TRBJ2-2; 8 bases align to TRBD1. The length of the CDR3 is 17 residues. Trimming took 5 bases from V and 9 from J; bases not matched to a gene: 17. Per germline, CDR1 SGHAT and CDR2 FQNNGV. The CDR3 DNA is TGTGCCAGCAGCCGACCACTAGGCAGGGGGCGCCGGAGGGAGCTGTTTTTT. Its protein is CASSRPLGRGRRRELFF.